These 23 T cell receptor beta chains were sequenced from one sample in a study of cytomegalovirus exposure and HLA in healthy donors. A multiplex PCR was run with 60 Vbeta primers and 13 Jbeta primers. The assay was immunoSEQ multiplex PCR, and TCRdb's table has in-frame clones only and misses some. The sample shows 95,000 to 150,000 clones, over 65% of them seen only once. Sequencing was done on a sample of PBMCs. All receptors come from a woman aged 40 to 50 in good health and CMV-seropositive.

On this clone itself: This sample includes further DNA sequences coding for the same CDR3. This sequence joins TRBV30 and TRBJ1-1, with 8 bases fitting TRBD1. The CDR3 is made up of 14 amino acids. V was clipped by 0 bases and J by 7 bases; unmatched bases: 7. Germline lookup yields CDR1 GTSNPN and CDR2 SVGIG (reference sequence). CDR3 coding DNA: TGTGCCTGGAGTGTACTTCCAGGGGGCAGTGAAGCTTTCTTT. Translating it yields CAWSVLPGGSEAFF.

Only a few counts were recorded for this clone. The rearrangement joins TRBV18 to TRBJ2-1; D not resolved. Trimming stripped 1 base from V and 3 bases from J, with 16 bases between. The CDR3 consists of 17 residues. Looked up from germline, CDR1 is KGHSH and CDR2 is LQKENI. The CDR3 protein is CASSPQRPLRGYNEQFF. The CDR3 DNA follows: TGTGCCAGCTCACCACAGCGCCCTCTAAGAGGCTACAATGAGCAGTTCTTC.

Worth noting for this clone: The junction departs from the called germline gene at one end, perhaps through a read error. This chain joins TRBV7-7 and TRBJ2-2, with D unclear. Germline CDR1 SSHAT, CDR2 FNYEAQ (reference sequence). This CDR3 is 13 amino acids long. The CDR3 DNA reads TGTGCTAGCAGCCCCTTCCTGGAGGGGGAGCTGTTTTTT. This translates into CASSPFLEGELFF.

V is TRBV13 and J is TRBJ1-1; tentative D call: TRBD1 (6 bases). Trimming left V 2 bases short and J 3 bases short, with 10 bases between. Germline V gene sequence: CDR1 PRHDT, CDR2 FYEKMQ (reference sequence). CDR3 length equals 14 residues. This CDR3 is CASSLLGADTEAFF. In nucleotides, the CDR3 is TGTGCCAGCAGCTTATTGGGGGCGGACACTGAAGCTTTCTTT.

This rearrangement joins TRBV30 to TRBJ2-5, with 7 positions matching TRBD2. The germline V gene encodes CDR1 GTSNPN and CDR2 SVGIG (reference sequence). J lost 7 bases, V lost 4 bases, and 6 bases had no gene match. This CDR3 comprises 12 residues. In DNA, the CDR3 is TGTGCCTGGAACCAAGGGGAGGGGACCCAGTACTTC. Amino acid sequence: CAWNQGEGTQYF.

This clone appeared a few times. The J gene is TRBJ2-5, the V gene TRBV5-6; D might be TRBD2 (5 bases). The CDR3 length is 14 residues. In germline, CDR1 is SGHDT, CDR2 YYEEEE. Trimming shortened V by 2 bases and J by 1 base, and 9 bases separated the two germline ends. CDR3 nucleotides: TGTGCCAGCAGCTTCGTGGGGAGCCAAGAGACCCAGTACTTC. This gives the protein CASSFVGSQETQYF.

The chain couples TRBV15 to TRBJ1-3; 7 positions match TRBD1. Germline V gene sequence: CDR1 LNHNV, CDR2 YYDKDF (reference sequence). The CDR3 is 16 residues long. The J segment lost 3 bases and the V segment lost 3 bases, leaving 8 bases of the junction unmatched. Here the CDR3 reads CATSRTQGVGGNTIYF. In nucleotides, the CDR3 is TGTGCCACCAGCAGGACTCAGGGGGTCGGTGGAAACACCATATATTTT.

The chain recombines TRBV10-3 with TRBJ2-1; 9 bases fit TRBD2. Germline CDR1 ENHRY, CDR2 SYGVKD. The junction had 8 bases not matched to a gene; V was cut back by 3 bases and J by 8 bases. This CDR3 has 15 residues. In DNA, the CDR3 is TGTGCCATCAGTGAATCGGGGGCGGGAGGGTATGAGCAGTTCTTC. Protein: CAISESGAGGYEQFF.

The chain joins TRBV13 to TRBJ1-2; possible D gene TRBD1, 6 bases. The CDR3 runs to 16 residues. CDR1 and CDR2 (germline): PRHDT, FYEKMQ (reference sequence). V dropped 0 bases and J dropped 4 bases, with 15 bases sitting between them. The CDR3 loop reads CASSLGSTGTVYGYTF. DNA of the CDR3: TGTGCCAGCAGCTTAGGCTCCACAGGGACGGTCTATGGCTACACCTTC.

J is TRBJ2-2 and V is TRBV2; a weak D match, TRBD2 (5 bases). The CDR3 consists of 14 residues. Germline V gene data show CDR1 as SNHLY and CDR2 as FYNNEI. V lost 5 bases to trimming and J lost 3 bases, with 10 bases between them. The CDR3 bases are TGTGCCAGCAGTAAGGACTCACACACCGGGGAGCTGTTTTTT. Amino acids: CASSKDSHTGELFF.

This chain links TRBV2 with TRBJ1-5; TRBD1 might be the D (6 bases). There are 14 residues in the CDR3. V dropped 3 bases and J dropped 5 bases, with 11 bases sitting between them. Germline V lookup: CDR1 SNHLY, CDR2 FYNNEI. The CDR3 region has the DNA TGTGCCAGCAGTGAGGAGGGGGGGGATCAGCCCCAGCATTTT. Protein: CASSEEGGDQPQHF.

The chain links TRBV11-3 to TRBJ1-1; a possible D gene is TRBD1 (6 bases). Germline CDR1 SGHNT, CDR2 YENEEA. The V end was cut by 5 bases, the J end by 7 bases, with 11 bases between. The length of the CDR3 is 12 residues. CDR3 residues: CASSRRGNEAFF. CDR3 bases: TGTGCCAGCAGCCGAAGGGGGAATGAAGCTTTCTTT.

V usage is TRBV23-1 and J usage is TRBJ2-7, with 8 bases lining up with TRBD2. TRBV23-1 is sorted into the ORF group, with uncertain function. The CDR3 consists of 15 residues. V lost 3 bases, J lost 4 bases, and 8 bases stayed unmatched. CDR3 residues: CASSQFRGGRYEQYF. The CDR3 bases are TGCGCCAGCAGTCAGTTCCGCGGGGGGCGATACGAGCAGTACTTC.

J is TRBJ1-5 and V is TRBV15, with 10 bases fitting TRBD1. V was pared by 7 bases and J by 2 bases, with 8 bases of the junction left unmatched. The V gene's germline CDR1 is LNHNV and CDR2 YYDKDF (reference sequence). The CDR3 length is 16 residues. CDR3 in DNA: TGTGCCACCAATGAGGGGGACAGGGGCGGCAATCAGCCCCAGCATTTT. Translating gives CATNEGDRGGNQPQHF.

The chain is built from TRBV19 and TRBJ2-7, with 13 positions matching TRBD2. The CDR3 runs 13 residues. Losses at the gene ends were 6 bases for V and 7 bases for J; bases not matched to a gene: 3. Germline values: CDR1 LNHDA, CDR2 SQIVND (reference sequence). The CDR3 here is CASSGTSGKEQYF. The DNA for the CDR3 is TGTGCCAGTAGCGGGACTAGCGGGAAGGAGCAGTACTTC.

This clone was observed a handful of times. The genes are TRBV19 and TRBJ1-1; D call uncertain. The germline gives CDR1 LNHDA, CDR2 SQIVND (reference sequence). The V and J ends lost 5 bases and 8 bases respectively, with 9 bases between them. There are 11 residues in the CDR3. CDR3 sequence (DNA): TGTGCCAGTAGTCGAGCGGTAGAAGCTTTCTTT. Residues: CASSRAVEAFF.

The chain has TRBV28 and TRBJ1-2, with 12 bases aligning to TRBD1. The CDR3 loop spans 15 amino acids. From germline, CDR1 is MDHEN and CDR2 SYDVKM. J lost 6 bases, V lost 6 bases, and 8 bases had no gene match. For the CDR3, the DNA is TGTGCCAGCAGGTCCGGGACAGGGGGCAGGGATGGCTACACCTTC. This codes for CASRSGTGGRDGYTF.

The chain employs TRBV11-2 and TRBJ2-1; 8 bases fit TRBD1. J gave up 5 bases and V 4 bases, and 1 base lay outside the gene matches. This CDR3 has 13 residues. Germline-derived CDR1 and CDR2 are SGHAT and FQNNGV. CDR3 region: CASSSGGDNEQFF. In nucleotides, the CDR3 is TGTGCCAGCAGCTCAGGGGGCGACAATGAGCAGTTCTTC.

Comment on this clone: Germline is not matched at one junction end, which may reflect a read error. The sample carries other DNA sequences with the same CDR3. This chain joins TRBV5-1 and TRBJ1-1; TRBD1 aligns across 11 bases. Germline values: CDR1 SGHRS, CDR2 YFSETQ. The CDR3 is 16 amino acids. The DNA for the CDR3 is TGCGCCAGCAGCCTAGGGGGACAGGGGGTTAACACCGAAGCTTTCTTT. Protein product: CASSLGGQGVNTEAFF.

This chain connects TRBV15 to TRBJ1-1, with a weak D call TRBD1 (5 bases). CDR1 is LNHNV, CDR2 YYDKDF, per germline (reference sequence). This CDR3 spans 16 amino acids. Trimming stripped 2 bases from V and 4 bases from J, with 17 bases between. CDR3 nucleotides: TGTGCCACCAGCAGAAGCGTTGGGGACTCGGGCACTGAAGCTTTCTTT. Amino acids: CATSRSVGDSGTEAFF.

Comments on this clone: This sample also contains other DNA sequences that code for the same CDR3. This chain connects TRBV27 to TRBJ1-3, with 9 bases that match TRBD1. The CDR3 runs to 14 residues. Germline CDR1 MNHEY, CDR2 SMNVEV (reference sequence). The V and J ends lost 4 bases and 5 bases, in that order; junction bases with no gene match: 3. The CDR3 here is CASSSGTGRNTIYF. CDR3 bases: TGTGCCAGCAGTTCCGGGACAGGGAGAAACACCATATATTTT.

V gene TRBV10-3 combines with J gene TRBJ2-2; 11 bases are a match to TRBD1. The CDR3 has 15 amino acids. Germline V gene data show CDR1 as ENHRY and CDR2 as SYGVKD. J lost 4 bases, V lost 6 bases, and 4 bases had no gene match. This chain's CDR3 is CAIRGQGVLTGELFF. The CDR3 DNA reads TGTGCCATCAGGGGACAGGGGGTCCTCACCGGGGAGCTGTTTTTT.

CDR3 nucleotides: TGTGCCATCAGTCAGACAGATCCGGGAAACACCATATATTTT. As protein: CAISQTDPGNTIYF. This chain links TRBV10-3 with TRBJ1-3; a weak D match, TRBD1 (5 bases). The CDR3 loop spans 14 amino acids. Trimming removed 5 bases from V and 4 bases from J, with 12 bases in between. Per germline, CDR1 ENHRY and CDR2 SYGVKD.